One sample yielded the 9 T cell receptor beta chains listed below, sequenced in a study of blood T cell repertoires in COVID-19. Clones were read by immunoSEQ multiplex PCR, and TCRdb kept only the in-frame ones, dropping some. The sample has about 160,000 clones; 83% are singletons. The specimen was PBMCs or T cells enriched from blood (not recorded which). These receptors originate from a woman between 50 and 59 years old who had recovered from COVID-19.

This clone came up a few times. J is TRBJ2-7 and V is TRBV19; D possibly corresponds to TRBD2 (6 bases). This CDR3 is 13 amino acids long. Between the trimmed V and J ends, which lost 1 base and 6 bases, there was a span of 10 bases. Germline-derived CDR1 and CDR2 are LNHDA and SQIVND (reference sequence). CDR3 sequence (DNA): TGTGCCAGTAGTATAGGGGCCGGGGGCGAGCAGTACGTC. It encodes CASSIGAGGEQYV.

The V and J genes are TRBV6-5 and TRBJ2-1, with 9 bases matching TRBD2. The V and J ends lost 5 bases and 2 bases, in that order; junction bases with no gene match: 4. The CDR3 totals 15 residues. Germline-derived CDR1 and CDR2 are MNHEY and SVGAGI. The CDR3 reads CASSLSGRPYNEQFF. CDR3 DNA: TGTGCCAGCAGTCTAAGCGGGAGGCCCTACAATGAGCAGTTCTTC.

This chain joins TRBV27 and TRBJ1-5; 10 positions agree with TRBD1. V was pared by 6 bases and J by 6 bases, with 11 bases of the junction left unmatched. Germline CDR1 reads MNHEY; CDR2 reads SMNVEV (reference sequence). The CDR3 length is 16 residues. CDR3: CASRDPGTGVSQPQHF. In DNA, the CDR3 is TGTGCCAGCAGAGACCCCGGGACAGGGGTCAGTCAGCCCCAGCATTTT.

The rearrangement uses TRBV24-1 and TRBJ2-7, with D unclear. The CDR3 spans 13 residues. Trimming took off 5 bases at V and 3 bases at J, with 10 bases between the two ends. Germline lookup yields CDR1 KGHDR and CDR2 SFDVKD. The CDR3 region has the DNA TGTGCCACCAGTGGAAACAGCCGCTACGAGCAGTACGTC. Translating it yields CATSGNSRYEQYV.

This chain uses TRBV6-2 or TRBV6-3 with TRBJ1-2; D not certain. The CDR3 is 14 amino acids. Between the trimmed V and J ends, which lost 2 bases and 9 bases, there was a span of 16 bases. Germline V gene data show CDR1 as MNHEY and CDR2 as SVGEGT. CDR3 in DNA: TGTGCCAGCAGTTACGGTCCGGGAGGCCACAGCTACACCTTC. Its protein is CASSYGPGGHSYTF.

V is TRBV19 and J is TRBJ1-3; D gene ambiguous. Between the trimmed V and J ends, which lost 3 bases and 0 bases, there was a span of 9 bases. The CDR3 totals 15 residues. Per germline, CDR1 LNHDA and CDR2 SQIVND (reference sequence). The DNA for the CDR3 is TGTGCCAGTAGTATCGAGTTTAGCTCTGGAAACACCATATATTTT. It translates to CASSIEFSSGNTIYF.

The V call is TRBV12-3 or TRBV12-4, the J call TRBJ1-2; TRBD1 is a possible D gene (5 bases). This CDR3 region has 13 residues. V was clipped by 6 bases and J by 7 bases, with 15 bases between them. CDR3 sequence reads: CASSLSGGGGYTF. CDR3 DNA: TGTGCCAGCAGCCTTAGCGGTGGGGGTGGCTACACCTTC.

The CDR3 region is CAGGGPSRSGYTF. Here the CDR3 DNA reads TGTGCCGGTGGAGGGCCATCAAGGAGTGGCTACACCTTC. The rearrangement links TRBV30 to TRBJ1-2; no definite D call. Germline assignment: CDR1 GTSNPN and CDR2 SVGIG (reference sequence). Trimming removed 8 bases at V and 7 bases at J, with 20 bases between. This CDR3 is 13 amino acids long.

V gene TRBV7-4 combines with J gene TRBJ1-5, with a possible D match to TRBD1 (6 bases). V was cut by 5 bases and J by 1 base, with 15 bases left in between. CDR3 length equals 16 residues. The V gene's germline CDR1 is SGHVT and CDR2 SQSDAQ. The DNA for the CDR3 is TGTGCCAGCAGCACTGCAGGGGTGCAAAGCAATCAGCCCCAGCATTTT. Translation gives CASSTAGVQSNQPQHF.